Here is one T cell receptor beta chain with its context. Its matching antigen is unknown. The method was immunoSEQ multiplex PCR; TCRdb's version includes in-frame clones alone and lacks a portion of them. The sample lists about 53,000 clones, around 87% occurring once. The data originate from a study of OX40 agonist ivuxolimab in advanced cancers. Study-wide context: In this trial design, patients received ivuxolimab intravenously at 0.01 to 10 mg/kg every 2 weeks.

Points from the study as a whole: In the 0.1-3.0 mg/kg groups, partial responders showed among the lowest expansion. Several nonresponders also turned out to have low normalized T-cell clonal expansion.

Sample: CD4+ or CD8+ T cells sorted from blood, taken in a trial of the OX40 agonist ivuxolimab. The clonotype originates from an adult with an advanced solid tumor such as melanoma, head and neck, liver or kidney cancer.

In nucleotides, the CDR3 is TGTGCCAGCAGCGTCCGGGACAGGGCGGCAGATACGCAGTATTTT. Translation: CASSVRDRAADTQYF. The chain joins TRBV28 to TRBJ2-3, with 9 nucleotides matching TRBD1. CDR1 and CDR2 (germline): MDHEN, SYDVKM. J was trimmed by 4 bases and V by 6 bases; bases with no gene match: 8. This CDR3 contains 15 residues.